In its sample, the clone carrying this T cell receptor beta chain was seen many times. Antigen: not known. The data are from a study of CD8 T cells in ankylosing spondylitis. Study-wide findings and caveats: Disease-linked clones reportedly concentrated significantly in matched ankylosing spondylitis synovial fluid. With a CD8+ phenotype, disease-linked clones were relatively rare in peripheral blood. Earlier authors reported some of these motif variants in reactive arthritis synovial fluid and blood.

TCRdb redid the calling of the 5' RACE reads with MiXCR, one entry per CDR3 protein. Of roughly 97,000 distinct CDR3 sequences listed, over 6.5% were seen once; the top ten hold 9.9%. Sequenced: blood, either unsorted or a sorted T cell fraction (not recorded which). The clonotype was recovered from a male donor with ankylosing spondylitis or in good health (not recorded which).

The CDR3 loop is CASSSGINQPQHF. The CDR3 nucleotides are TGTGCCAGTAGTTCAGGAATCAATCAGCCCCAGCATTTT. The chain couples TRBV19 to TRBJ1-5; D is undetermined. Trimming cost V 5 bases and J 3 bases, with 8 bases left between them. The germline V gene has CDR1 LNHDA and CDR2 SQIVND (reference sequence). The CDR3 length is 13 residues.